One T cell receptor beta chain is described in this entry. The data belong to a study of blood T cell repertoires in COVID-19. The table came from immunoSEQ multiplex PCR; TCRdb's copy has only in-frame clones and leaves some out. This table has fewer than 75,000 clones, about 90% appearing once. The CDR3 totals 17 residues. V shed 0 bases and J 3 bases; nucleotides not matched to a gene: 10. Per the germline V gene, CDR1 is ENHRY and CDR2 is SYGVKD. The gene calls are TRBV10-3 and TRBJ2-5; 7 nucleotides line up with TRBD1. The sample taken for sequencing was peripheral blood. The sequence derives from a man in his fifties with active COVID-19. This chain's CDR3 is CAISESGDRYSEETQYF. Written as DNA, the CDR3 is TGTGCCATCAGTGAGTCGGGGGACAGATACAGCGAAGAGACCCAGTACTTC.